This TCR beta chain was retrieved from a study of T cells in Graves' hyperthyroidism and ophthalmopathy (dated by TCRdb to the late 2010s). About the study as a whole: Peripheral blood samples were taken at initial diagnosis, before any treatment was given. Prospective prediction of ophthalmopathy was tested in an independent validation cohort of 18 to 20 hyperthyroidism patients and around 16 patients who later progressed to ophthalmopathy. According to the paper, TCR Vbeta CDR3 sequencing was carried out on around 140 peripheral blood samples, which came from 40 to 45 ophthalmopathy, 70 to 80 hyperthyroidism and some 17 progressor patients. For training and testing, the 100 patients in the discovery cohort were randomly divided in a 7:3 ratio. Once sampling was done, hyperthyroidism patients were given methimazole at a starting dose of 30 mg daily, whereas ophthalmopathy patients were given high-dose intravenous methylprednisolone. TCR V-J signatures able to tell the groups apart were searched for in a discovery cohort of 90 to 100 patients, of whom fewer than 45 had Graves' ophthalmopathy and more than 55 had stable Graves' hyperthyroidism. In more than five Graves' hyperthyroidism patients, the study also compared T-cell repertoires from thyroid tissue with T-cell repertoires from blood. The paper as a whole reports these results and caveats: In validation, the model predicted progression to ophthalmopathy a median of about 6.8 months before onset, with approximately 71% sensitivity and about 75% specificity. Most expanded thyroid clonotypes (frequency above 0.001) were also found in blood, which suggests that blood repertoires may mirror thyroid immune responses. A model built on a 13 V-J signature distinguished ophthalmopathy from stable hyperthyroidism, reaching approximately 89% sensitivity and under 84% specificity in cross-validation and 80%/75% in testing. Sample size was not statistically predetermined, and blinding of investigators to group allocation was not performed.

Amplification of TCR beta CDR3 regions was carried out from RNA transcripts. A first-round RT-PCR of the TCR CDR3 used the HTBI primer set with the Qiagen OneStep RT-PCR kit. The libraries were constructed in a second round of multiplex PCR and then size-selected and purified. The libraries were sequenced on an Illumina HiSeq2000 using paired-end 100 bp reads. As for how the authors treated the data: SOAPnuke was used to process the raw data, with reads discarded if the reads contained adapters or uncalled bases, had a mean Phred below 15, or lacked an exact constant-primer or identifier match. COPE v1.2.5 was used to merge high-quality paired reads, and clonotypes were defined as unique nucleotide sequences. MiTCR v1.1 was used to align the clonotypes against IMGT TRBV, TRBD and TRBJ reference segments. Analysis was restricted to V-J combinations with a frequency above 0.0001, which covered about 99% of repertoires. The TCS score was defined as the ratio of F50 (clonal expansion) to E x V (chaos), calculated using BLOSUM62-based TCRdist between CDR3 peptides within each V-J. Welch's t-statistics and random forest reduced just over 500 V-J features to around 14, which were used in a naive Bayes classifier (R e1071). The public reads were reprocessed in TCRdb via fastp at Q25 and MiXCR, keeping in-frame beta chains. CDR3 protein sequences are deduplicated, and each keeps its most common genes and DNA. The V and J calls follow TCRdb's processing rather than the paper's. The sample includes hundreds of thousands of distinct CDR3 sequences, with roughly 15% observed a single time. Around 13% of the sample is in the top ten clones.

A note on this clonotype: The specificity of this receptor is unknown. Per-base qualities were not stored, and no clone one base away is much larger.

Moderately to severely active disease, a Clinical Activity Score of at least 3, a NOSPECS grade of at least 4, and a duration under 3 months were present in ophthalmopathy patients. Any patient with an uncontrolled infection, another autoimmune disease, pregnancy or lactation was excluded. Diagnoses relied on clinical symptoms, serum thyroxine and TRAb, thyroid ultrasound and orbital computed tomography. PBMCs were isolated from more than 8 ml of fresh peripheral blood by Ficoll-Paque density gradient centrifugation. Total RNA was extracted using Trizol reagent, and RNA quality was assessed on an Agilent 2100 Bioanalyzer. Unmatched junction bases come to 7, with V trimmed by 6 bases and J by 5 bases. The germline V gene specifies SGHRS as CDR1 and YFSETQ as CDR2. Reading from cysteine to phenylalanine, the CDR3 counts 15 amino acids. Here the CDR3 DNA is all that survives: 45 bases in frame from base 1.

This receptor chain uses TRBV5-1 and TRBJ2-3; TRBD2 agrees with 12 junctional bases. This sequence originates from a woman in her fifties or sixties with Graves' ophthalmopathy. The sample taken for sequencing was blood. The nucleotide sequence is TGCGCCAGCAACAGACTAGCGGGAGTGGGAGATACGCAGTATTTT. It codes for CASNRLAGVGDTQYF.